Listed below are T cell receptor beta chains from one sample, sequenced in a study of early T cells in non-severe SARS-CoV-2 infection. TCRdb reprocessed the 5' RACE reads via MiXCR and lists one record per CDR3 protein. Of 60,000 to 75,000 distinct CDR3 sequences in the sample, approximately 11% are singletons; the top ten hold roughly a sixth. Sequencing used whole blood, obtained at baseline. Receptors originate from an adult who was a healthcare worker with PCR-confirmed SARS-CoV-2 infection or an uninfected control (not recorded which). Each CDR3 is given with its conserved first and last residue. A D gene is named only where the DNA matches it firmly. Rows give clone size only sometimes, using once, few, many, or a class for an expanded clone.

V,D,length,size,J,CDR3,DNA
TRBV6-5,TRBD1,16,many,TRBJ1-3,CASSYSGTGSGNTIYF,TGTGCCAGCAGTTACTCCGGGACAGGCTCTGGAAACACCATATATTTT
TRBV5-4,TRBD2,14,many,TRBJ2-5,CASRSGGPGETQYF,TGTGCCAGCAGGTCGGGAGGGCCGGGGGAGACCCAGTACTTC
TRBV20-1,TRBD2,16,NA,TRBJ2-7,CSASDSATSGSREQYF,TGCAGTGCTAGTGATTCGGCGACTAGCGGGAGCCGCGAGCAGTACTTC
TRBV6-5,TRBD1,15,NA,TRBJ1-1,CASRRTGGGNTEAFF,TGTGCCAGCAGGCGGACAGGGGGAGGAAACACTGAAGCTTTCTTT
TRBV11-2,TRBD2,18,few,TRBJ2-1,CASSLRGTSGMSYNEQFF,TGTGCCAGCAGCTTAAGGGGGACTAGCGGGATGTCATACAATGAGCAGTTCTTC
TRBV6-6,NA,15,NA,TRBJ2-3,CASRLTGSTGDTQYF,TGTGCCAGCAGATTAACCGGGTCCACGGGGGATACGCAGTATTTT
TRBV12-3/TRBV12-4,NA,16,many,TRBJ1-1,CASSRSLDRLNTEAFF,TGTGCCAGCAGCCGTTCCCTCGACAGGTTGAACACTGAAGCTTTCTTT
TRBV20-1,NA,15,NA,TRBJ1-6,CSARDTSNYNSPLHF,TGCAGTGCTCGAGACACATCTAACTATAATTCACCCCTCCACTTT
TRBV14,TRBD2,14,many,TRBJ2-1,CASSQLLAGVPQFF,TGTGCCAGCAGCCAACTACTAGCGGGAGTCCCCCAGTTCTTC
TRBV4-2,TRBD2,16,NA,TRBJ2-2,CASSRLAGRDTGELFF,TGTGCCAGCAGCCGATTAGCGGGACGGGACACCGGGGAGCTGTTTTTT
TRBV4-1,TRBD2,21,NA,TRBJ2-3,CASSHQTGTSGPRKRSDTQYF,TGCGCCAGCAGCCATCAAACCGGGACTAGCGGACCAAGGAAGCGAAGCGATACGCAGTATTTT
TRBV15,TRBD2,15,NA,TRBJ2-1,CATSREGLTYNEQFF,TGTGCCACCAGCAGAGAGGGACTAACCTACAATGAGCAGTTCTTC
TRBV4-3,NA,14,few,TRBJ2-2,CASSQEIITGELFF,TGCGCCAGCAGCCAAGAGATTATCACCGGGGAGCTGTTTTTT
TRBV28,TRBD1,17,few,TRBJ2-7,CASRLKVGQANSYEQYF,TGTGCCAGCAGACTAAAAGTGGGACAGGCCAACTCCTACGAGCAGTACTTC
TRBV19,TRBD1,18,few,TRBJ1-5,CASRPGQGPAYSNQPQHF,TGTGCCAGTAGGCCGGGACAGGGGCCTGCTTATAGCAATCAGCCCCAGCATTTT
TRBV7-9,TRBD1,16,few,TRBJ2-2,CASLHPGQGAHGELFF,TGTGCCAGTCTGCATCCGGGACAGGGTGCCCACGGGGAGCTGTTTTTT
TRBV28,TRBD2,15,few,TRBJ2-1,CASSPAGVRLNEQFF,TGTGCCAGCAGTCCAGCGGGAGTTCGTCTCAATGAGCAGTTCTTC
TRBV14,NA,13,many,TRBJ2-1,CASSPGSVNEQFF,TGTGCCAGCAGCCCCGGGAGTGTAAATGAGCAGTTCTTC
TRBV6-6,NA,18,many,TRBJ2-5,CASSYQSKWAQGEETQYF,TGTGCCAGCAGTTACCAGTCGAAATGGGCACAAGGGGAAGAGACCCAGTACTTC
TRBV7-2,NA,13,many,TRBJ2-1,CASSLGSPNEQFF,TGTGCCAGCAGCTTAGGTAGTCCCAATGAGCAGTTCTTC
TRBV12-3/TRBV12-4,TRBD1,15,many,TRBJ1-5,CASSPGTGGNQPQHF,TGTGCCAGCAGTCCCGGGACAGGGGGAAATCAGCCCCAGCATTTT
TRBV29-1,NA,16,NA,TRBJ2-1,CSVPTKGTRRTNEQFF,TGCAGCGTTCCCACGAAAGGGACGAGACGGACCAATGAGCAGTTCTTC
TRBV10-3,NA,15,few,TRBJ2-1,CAISGMDRKDNEQFF,TGTGCCATCAGTGGGATGGACAGAAAAGACAATGAGCAGTTCTTC
TRBV7-6,NA,15,many,TRBJ2-5,CASSTEIGPLETQYF,TGTGCCAGCAGCACAGAGATTGGCCCGCTAGAGACCCAGTACTTC
TRBV20-1,NA,14,many,TRBJ1-6,CSAGASRENSPLHF,TGCAGTGCGGGGGCCTCCAGGGAGAATTCACCCCTCCACTTT
TRBV5-4,NA,16,many,TRBJ2-5,CASSLGPGAVQETQYF,TGTGCCAGCAGCTTGGGGCCAGGAGCTGTCCAAGAGACCCAGTACTTC
TRBV4-3,NA,13,many,TRBJ1-1,CASSQDQLTEAFF,TGCGCCAGCAGCCAAGATCAGTTAACTGAAGCTTTCTTT
TRBV6-5,NA,13,many,TRBJ1-1,CASSTTGNTEAFF,TGTGCCAGCAGCACGACAGGGAACACTGAAGCTTTCTTT
TRBV6-2/TRBV6-3,NA,13,few,TRBJ2-2,CASRADGTGELFF,TGTGCCAGCAGGGCAGATGGCACCGGGGAGCTGTTTTTT
TRBV18,NA,16,NA,TRBJ2-7,CASSPAVQVLTYEQYF,TGTGCCAGCTCACCAGCTGTACAGGTCCTAACCTACGAGCAGTACTTC
TRBV6-2/TRBV6-3,TRBD1,17,NA,TRBJ2-1,CASSNRDRGLPYNEQFF,TGTGCCAGCAGTAACCGGGACAGGGGTCTTCCCTACAATGAGCAGTTCTTC
TRBV5-4,NA,14,few,TRBJ1-5,CASSLYGINQPQHF,TGTGCCAGCAGCTTGTACGGGATCAATCAGCCCCAGCATTTT
TRBV20-1,NA,13,few,TRBJ2-5,CSAFEGAEETQYF,TGCAGTGCGTTCGAAGGGGCGGAAGAGACCCAGTACTTC
TRBV12-3/TRBV12-4,NA,12,few,TRBJ1-2,CASTLGGYGYTF,TGTGCCAGCACCCTGGGGGGGTATGGCTACACCTTC
TRBV5-1,NA,15,few,TRBJ1-1,CASSLGGARNTEAFF,TGCGCCAGCAGCTTAGGGGGGGCGCGGAACACTGAAGCTTTCTTT
TRBV7-2,TRBD1,15,many,TRBJ1-5,CASSLAGGGNQPQHF,TGTGCCAGCAGCTTAGCAGGGGGCGGCAATCAGCCCCAGCATTTT
TRBV27,TRBD2,14,NA,TRBJ2-7,CASNSGGPVYEQYF,TGTGCCAGTAATTCGGGAGGGCCGGTCTACGAGCAGTACTTC
TRBV6-2/TRBV6-3,NA,15,NA,TRBJ1-1,CASSFAGAWNTEAFF,TGTGCCAGCAGTTTTGCGGGGGCATGGAACACTGAAGCTTTCTTT
TRBV21-1,NA,17,few,TRBJ2-4,CASSKGRVLRAKNIQYF,TGTGCCAGCAGCAAAGGCCGGGTCCTGCGGGCCAAAAACATTCAGTACTTC
TRBV15,TRBD2,16,many,TRBJ2-3,CATSVRASGSPDTQYF,TGTGCCACCAGCGTGCGGGCTAGCGGGAGCCCCGATACGCAGTATTTT
TRBV29-1,NA,12,few,TRBJ2-7,CSVEDVTYEQYF,TGCAGCGTTGAGGACGTTACCTACGAGCAGTACTTC
TRBV10-3,NA,16,many,TRBJ2-6,CAISEPGAPGANVLTF,TGTGCCATCAGTGAGCCCGGTGCACCTGGGGCCAACGTCCTGACTTTC
TRBV6-2/TRBV6-3,NA,12,many,TRBJ2-5,CASRASEETQYF,TGTGCCAGCAGAGCCAGCGAAGAGACCCAGTACTTC
TRBV28,TRBD2,14,many,TRBJ2-7,CASSLLAGVYEQYF,TGTGCCAGCAGTTTACTAGCGGGAGTTTACGAGCAGTACTTC
TRBV2,NA,14,NA,TRBJ1-5,CASSGLGGNQPQHF,TGTGCCAGCAGTGGCCTGGGAGGCAATCAGCCCCAGCATTTT
TRBV5-1,TRBD1,15,NA,TRBJ2-7,CASSSGQGGSYEQYF,TGCGCCAGCAGCTCGGGACAGGGTGGATCCTACGAGCAGTACTTC
TRBV7-8,TRBD1,18,few,TRBJ2-3,CASSFRPRTGMSTDTQYF,TGTGCCAGCAGCTTTCGACCCAGGACAGGGATGAGCACAGATACGCAGTATTTT
TRBV19,TRBD1,17,few,TRBJ2-6,CASSPGTGTSGANVLTF,TGTGCCAGTAGCCCGGGGACAGGAACCTCTGGGGCCAACGTCCTGACTTTC
TRBV5-1,TRBD1,14,many,TRBJ2-1,CASSAGTGGNEQFF,TGCGCCAGCAGCGCCGGGACAGGCGGCAATGAGCAGTTCTTC
TRBV10-3,TRBD1,16,many,TRBJ2-1,CAIESSPGQGDNEQFF,TGTGCCATCGAAAGTTCCCCCGGACAGGGGGACAATGAGCAGTTCTTC
TRBV7-2,NA,14,many,TRBJ1-6,CASSSLDRVSPLHF,TGTGCCAGCAGCTCCCTTGACAGAGTTTCACCCCTCCACTTT
TRBV6-2/TRBV6-3,TRBD2,11,many,TRBJ2-7,CASRGGSNEYF,TGTGCCAGCAGAGGCGGGAGCAACGAGTACTTC
TRBV14,NA,12,many,TRBJ1-1,CASSRYNTEAFF,TGTGCCAGCAGCCGATACAACACTGAAGCTTTCTTT
TRBV4-1,TRBD2,19,few,TRBJ2-2,CASSQGLAGVMVNTGELFF,TGCGCCAGCAGCCAAGGACTAGCGGGAGTTATGGTGAACACCGGGGAGCTGTTTTTT
TRBV5-6,TRBD2,15,many,TRBJ2-2,CASSILQRETGELFF,TGTGCCAGCAGCATTCTACAGCGGGAGACCGGGGAGCTGTTTTTT
TRBV12-3/TRBV12-4,NA,15,NA,TRBJ1-4,CASSPRIATNEKLFF,TGTGCCAGCAGCCCACGGATTGCAACTAATGAAAAACTGTTTTTT